This entry concerns a single T cell receptor (beta chain). Its specificity is unknown. Assay: immunoSEQ multiplex PCR; the TCRdb copy retains only in-frame clones and omits some. In the table there are approximately 20,000 clones, around 85% of which are singletons. V gave up 3 bases and J gave up 0 bases; unmatched junction bases: 1. The CDR3 loop spans 14 amino acids. Germline CDR1 is LNHNV and CDR2 is YYDKDF (reference sequence). This entry is derived from a study of cytotoxic CD8 clonotypes in ibrutinib-treated CLL. Study-level findings and limits: Clonality increased at ibrutinib response, then returned toward baseline at progression.

The TCR was taken from a human donor with chronic lymphocytic leukemia. The rearrangement uses TRBV15 and TRBJ2-5; 7 nucleotides match TRBD1. The sample was PBMCs, taken before ibrutinib treatment. The CDR3: CATSRDRNQETQYF. The DNA of the CDR3 is TGTGCCACCAGCAGGGACAGGAACCAAGAGACCCAGTACTTC.